This T cell receptor (beta chain) stems from a study of Ad26.COV2.S vaccination and SARS-CoV-2 variants (dated by TCRdb to the early 2020s). Regarding the research as a whole: Vaccine-arm donors came from COV1001, a multicentre, randomized, double-blind, placebo-controlled phase I-IIa trial of Ad26.COV2.S in healthy adults. Ad26.COV2.S was given intramuscularly at 5x10^10 or 1x10^11 viral particles, as a single shot or as two shots 56 days apart. Sequencing of the TCRbeta repertoire served to evaluate the specificity and breadth of SARS-CoV-2-reactive T cell receptors following Ad26.COV2.S vaccination. The TCR-sequenced set comprised approximately 32 samples: about 19 Ad26.COV2.S vaccine recipients, 5 placebo recipients and 8 SARS-CoV-2 convalescent individuals. Trial participants were randomized into five groups of five: low-dose or high-dose Ad26.COV2.S given once or twice, or placebo on both occasions. Investigators remained blinded to trial group allocation during experiments and outcome assessment.

CDR1 MNHNY and CDR2 SVGAGI were looked up in the germline V gene (reference sequence). V is trimmed back by 5 bases and J by 7 bases, and the junction contains 7 bases that no gene match accounts for. The CDR3 sequence holds 15 residues, the cysteine and phenylalanine included. Here the CDR3 DNA is all that survives: 45 bases in frame from base 1. TCRbeta CDR3 regions were sequenced with the immunoSEQ Assay. After extraction, genomic DNA underwent amplification by bias-controlled multiplex PCR, followed by high-throughput sequencing. Concerning the study's data processing: To quantify the absolute abundance of every unique TCRbeta CDR3 region, sequences were collapsed and filtered. Usable DNA was measured by amplifying reference genes present in all nucleated cells, and TCRbeta template counts were normalized to that usable DNA to estimate T cell fraction. Repertoire TCRs were annotated as SARS-CoV-2-specific by exact matching of V gene, CDR3 amino acid sequence and J gene to a known reactive TCR set. The reference SARS-CoV-2 TCR set was derived from MIRA and filtered for enrichment in COVID-19-positive ImmuneCODE repertoires, a step that removed public or cross-reactive TCRs. Using the MIRA antigens, annotated TCRs were further analysed by specific ORF or by position within an ORF. Breadth was defined as the number of annotated unique rearrangements divided by the total number of unique productive rearrangements, and depth was defined as the summed frequency of the annotated unique rearrangements. Two-sided Wilcoxon rank-sum tests were used to compare TCR breadth between groups. This is the immuneACCESS table as TCRdb keeps it, with only in-frame sequences that have V and J called. A part of the clones is gone; compared with another copy, unresolved V genes explain less than half, and the rest is unexplained. Clone size and V and J calls were adopted from that table, with D and trimming inferred from the DNA. For this sample there are 250,000 to 300,000 clones; 70% to 90% appear just once. The ten largest make up 2.5% to 3.5% of the sample.

What this sample's treatment or condition label stands for: about 20 received Ad26.COV2.S at low or high dose, single or two shots; 5 received placebo; per-sample allocation not given. Repertoires of vaccine and placebo recipients were sequenced from samples taken on day 63 after the first injection. Cohort 1b enrolled 25 adults aged 18-55 years at a single site in Boston, USA, between 29 July and 7 August 2020. Ad26.COV2.S was a replication-incompetent adenovirus type 26 vector that expressed a prefusion-stabilized SARS-CoV-2 spike protein derived from the original Wuhan strain. Summary of the overall study and its limitations: The authors noted that total T cell responses may have been underestimated by the TCR breadth and depth analyses. Comparable non-spike TCR breadth was observed between vaccine and placebo recipients, consistent with only spike being contained in the vaccine. Higher spike-specific TCR breadth was observed in Ad26.COV2.S recipients than in placebo recipients (P = 0.0014). After vaccination, substantial breadth of spike-specific CD8+ and CD4+ T cell responses was reported. The study was not powered to compare responses between vaccine doses or regimens.

Concerning this clone itself: Its binding antigen is unknown. No clone much larger than this one lies a single base away; base qualities are absent.

Source: peripheral blood, taken in a trial of Ad26.COV2.S vaccine versus placebo. The sequence joins TRBV6-6 to TRBJ2-1, and 11 bases in between align with TRBD1. This TCR was recovered from a person aged 18-60 years who received the Ad26.COV2.S COVID-19 vaccine or a placebo. The nucleotide sequence is given as TGTGCCAGCAGTGCCCGGGACAGGGGGTGGAATGAGCAGTTCTTC. Protein translation: CASSARDRGWNEQFF.